A single TCR beta chain is shown here with its context. Antigen unknown. Each replicate PCR on the sorted subsets used 150 to 200 ng DNA (about 30,000 T cell genomes). Assay used: immunoSEQ multiplex PCR; TCRdb lists only in-frame clones, some missing. The repertoire holds about 1.1 million clones, with approximately 75% as singletons. These data belong to a study of shared clonotypes between healthy human individuals. General study points: Clonotypes shared by all four donors outscored non-shared clonotypes in generation probability. Depth was large, yet rarefaction showed that sorted-subset sequencing was incomplete.

None of the donors, who were healthy HIV-negative adults, had recently had acute infections or vaccinations. J was trimmed by 5 bases and V by 4 bases; bases with no gene match: 1. CDR3 length: 13 residues. The germline V gene has CDR1 SNHLY and CDR2 FYNNEI. Sequencing was performed on memory CD4+ T cells from PBMCs. Documented subset: CD45RA-negative fraction. This rearrangement joins TRBV2 to TRBJ2-5, with 10 bases that match TRBD2. The source is a man younger than 35 in good health. Some clones in this sample may be carry-over from other donors' samples. CDR3 region: CASSGGLAETQYF. The CDR3 coding sequence is TGTGCCAGCAGTGGGGGACTAGCGGAGACCCAGTACTTC.